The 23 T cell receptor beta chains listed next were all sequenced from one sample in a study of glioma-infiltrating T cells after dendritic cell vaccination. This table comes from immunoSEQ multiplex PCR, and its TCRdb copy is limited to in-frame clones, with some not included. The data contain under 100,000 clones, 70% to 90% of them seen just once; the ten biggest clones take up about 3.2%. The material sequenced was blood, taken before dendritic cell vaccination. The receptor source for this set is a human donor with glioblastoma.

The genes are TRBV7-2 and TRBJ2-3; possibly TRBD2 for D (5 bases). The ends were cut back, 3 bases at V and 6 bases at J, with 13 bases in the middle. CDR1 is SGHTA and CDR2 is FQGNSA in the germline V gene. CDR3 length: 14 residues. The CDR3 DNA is TGTGCCAGCAGCTTCGGAGCGGTCGCCGATACGCAGTATTTT. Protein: CASSFGAVADTQYF.

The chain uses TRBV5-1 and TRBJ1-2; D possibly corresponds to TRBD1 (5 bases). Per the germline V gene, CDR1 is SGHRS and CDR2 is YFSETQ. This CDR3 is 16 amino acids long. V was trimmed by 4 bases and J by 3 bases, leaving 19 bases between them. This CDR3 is CASSLDTGAGDYGYTF. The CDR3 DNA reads TGCGCCAGCAGCCTTGACACTGGGGCAGGAGACTATGGCTACACCTTC.

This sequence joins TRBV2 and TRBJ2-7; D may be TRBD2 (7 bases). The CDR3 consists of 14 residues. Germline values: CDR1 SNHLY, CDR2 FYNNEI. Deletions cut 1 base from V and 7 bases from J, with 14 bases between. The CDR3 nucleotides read TGTGCCAGCAGTGAAGTAGGGGGGGTGGGGGAGCAGTACTTC. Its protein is CASSEVGGVGEQYF.

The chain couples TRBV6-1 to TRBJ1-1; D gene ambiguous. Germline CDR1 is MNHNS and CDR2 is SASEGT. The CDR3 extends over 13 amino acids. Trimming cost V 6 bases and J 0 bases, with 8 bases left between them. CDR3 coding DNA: TGTGCCAGCAGATTGGAGTTGAACACTGAAGCTTTCTTT. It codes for CASRLELNTEAFF.

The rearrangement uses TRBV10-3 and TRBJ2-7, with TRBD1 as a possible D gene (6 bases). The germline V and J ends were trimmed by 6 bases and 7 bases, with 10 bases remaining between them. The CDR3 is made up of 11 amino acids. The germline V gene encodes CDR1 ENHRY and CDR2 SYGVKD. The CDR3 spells CAIRQGREQYF. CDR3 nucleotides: TGTGCCATCAGACAGGGACGTGAGCAGTACTTC.

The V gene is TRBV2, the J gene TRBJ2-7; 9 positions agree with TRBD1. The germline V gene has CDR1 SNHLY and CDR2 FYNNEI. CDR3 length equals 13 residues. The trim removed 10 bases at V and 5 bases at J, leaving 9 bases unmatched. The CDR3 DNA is TGTGCCACGCCGGGACAGGGTAATCACGAGCAGTACTTC. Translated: CATPGQGNHEQYF.

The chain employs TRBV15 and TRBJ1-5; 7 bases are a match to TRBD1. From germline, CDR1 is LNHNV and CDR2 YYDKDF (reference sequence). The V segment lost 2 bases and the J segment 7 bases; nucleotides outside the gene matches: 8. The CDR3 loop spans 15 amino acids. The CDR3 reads CATSRSGTDRQPQHF. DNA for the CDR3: TGTGCCACCAGCAGATCCGGGACAGATCGACAGCCCCAGCATTTT.

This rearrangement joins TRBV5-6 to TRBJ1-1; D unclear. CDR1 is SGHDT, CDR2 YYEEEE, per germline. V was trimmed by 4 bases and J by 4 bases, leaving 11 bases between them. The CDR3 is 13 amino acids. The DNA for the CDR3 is TGTGCCAGCAGCGACGACGGAGTCACTGAAGCTTTCTTT. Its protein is CASSDDGVTEAFF.

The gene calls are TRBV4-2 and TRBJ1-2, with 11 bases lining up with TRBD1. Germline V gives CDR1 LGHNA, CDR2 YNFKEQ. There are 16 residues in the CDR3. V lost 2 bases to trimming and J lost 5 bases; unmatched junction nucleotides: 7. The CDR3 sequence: CASSQPDRGREYGYTF. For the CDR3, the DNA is TGTGCCAGCAGCCAACCGGACAGGGGGCGCGAATATGGCTACACCTTC.

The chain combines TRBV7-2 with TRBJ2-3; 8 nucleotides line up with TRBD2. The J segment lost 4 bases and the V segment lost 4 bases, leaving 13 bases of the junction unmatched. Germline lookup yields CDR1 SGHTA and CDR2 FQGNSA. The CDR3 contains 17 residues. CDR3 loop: CASSSPWDGRAADTQYF. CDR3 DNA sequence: TGTGCCAGCAGCTCCCCCTGGGACGGGAGGGCAGCAGATACGCAGTATTTT.

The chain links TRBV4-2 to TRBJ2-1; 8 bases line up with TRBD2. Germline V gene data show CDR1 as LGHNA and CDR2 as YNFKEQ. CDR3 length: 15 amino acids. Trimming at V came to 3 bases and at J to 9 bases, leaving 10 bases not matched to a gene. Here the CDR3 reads CASSQETSAGSEQFF. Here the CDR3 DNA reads TGTGCCAGCAGCCAGGAGACTAGCGCGGGTAGTGAGCAGTTCTTC.

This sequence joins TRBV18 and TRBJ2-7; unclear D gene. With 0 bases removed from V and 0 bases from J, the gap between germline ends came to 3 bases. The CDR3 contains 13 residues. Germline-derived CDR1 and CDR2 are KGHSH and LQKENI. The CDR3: CASSPPNSYEQYF. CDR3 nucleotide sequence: TGTGCCAGCTCACCACCCAACTCCTACGAGCAGTACTTC.

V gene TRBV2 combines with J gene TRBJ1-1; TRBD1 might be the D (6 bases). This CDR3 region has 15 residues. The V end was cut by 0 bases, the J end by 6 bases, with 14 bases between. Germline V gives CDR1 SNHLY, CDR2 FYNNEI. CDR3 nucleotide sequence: TGTGCCAGCAGTGAAGCGCCTAGGGGGAGGGCTGAAGCTTTCTTT. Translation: CASSEAPRGRAEAFF.

The CDR3 is CASRGGDTQYF. The CDR3, as DNA: TGTGCCAGCAGGGGAGGGGATACGCAGTATTTT. The genes are TRBV7-9 and TRBJ2-3; TRBD2 aligns across 7 bases. Trimming removed 6 bases from V and 6 bases from J; junction bases left unmatched: 0. Per germline, CDR1 SEHNR and CDR2 FQNEAQ (reference sequence). This CDR3 has 11 residues.

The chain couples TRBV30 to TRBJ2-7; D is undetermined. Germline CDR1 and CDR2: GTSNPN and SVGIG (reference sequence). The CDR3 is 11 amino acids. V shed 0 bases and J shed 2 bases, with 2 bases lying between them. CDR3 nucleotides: TGTGCCTGGAGTGTCGCCTACGAGCAGTACTTC. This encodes CAWSVAYEQYF.

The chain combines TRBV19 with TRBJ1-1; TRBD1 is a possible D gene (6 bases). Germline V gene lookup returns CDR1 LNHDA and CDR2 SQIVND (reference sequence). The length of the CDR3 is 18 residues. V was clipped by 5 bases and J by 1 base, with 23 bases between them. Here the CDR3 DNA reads TGTGCCAGTAGTCCCTCGGGGCAGGGGCCAACTTGGAACACTGAAGCTTTCTTT. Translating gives CASSPSGQGPTWNTEAFF.

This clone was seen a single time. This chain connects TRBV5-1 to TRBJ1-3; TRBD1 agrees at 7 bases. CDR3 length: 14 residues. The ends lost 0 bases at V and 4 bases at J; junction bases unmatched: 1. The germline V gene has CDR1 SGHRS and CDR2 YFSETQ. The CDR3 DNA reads TGCGCCAGCAGCTTGGGGACAGGCGGAAACACCATATATTTT. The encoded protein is CASSLGTGGNTIYF.

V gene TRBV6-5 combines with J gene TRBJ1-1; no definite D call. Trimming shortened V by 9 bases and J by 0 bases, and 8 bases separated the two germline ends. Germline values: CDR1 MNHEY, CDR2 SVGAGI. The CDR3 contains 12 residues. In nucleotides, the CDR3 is TGTGCCAGTGTCGGGGTGAACACTGAAGCTTTCTTT. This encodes CASVGVNTEAFF.

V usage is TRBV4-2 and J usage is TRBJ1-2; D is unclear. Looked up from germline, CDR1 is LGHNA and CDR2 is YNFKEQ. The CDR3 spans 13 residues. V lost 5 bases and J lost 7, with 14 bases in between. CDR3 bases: TGTGCCAGCAGCACCCGCCCGGGGTTTGGCTACACCTTC. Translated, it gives CASSTRPGFGYTF.

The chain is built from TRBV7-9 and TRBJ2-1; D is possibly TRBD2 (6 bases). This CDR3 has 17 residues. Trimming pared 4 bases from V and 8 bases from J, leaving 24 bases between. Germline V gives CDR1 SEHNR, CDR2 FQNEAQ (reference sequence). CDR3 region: CASSSQSPGELYHEQFF. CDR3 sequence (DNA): TGTGCCAGCAGCTCCCAGAGCCCGGGAGAGCTTTACCATGAGCAGTTCTTC.

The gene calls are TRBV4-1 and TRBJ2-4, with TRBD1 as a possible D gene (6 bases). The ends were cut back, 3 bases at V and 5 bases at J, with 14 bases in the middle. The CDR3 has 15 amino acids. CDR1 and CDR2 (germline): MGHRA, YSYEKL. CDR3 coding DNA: TGCGCCAGCAGCCATGATTACCGACAGGAAAACATTCAGTACTTC. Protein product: CASSHDYRQENIQYF.

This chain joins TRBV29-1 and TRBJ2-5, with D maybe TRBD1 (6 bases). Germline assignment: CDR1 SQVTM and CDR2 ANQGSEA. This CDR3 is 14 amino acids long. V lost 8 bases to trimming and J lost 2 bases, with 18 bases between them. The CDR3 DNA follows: TGCAGCCTGACCCCGGGACACCTGCAAGAGACCCAGTACTTC. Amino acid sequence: CSLTPGHLQETQYF.

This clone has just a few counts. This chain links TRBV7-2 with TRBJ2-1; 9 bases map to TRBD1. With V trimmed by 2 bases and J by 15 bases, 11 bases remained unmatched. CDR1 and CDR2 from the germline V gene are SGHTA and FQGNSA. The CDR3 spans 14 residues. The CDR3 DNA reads TGTGCCAGCAGCTTAAACAGGGGGCTTCCATCGCGGTTCTTC. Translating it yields CASSLNRGLPSRFF.